This is a list of T cell receptor beta chains from one sample in a study of cytomegalovirus exposure and HLA in healthy donors. The table came from immunoSEQ multiplex PCR; TCRdb's copy has only in-frame clones and leaves some out. The data contain about 130,000 clones, around 9% of them seen just once; the ten biggest clones take up 4.5% to 6%. The specimen was PBMCs. The receptors were sampled from a man aged 40-49 years in good health and CMV-seronegative. Each CDR3 is given with its conserved first and last residue. Fields, in order: V gene, clone size, J gene, D gene, CDR3 protein, CDR3 DNA. D genes are given only for firm matches. Rows give clone size only sometimes, using once, few, many, or a class for an expanded clone.

V gene: TRBV7-2
clone size: -
J gene: TRBJ2-7
D gene: -
CDR3 protein: CASSFGRHGYEQYF
CDR3 DNA: TGTGCCAGCAGCTTTGGGCGACACGGTTACGAGCAGTACTTC

V gene: TRBV5-1
clone size: few
J gene: TRBJ2-7
D gene: TRBD1
CDR3 protein: CARSGSGTAPYEQYF
CDR3 DNA: TGCGCCAGATCAGGGAGTGGGACAGCTCCCTACGAGCAGTACTTC

V gene: TRBV19
clone size: few
J gene: TRBJ1-4
D gene: -
CDR3 protein: CASTTGNEKLFF
CDR3 DNA: TGTGCCAGTACCACAGGGAATGAAAAACTGTTTTTT

V gene: TRBV6-1
clone size: few
J gene: TRBJ1-1
D gene: -
CDR3 protein: CASSGQGPNTEAFF
CDR3 DNA: TGTGCCAGCAGTGGTCAGGGCCCGAACACTGAAGCTTTCTTT

V gene: TRBV7-9
clone size: -
J gene: TRBJ1-1
D gene: TRBD1
CDR3 protein: CASSLEGANTEAFF
CDR3 DNA: TGTGCCAGCAGCTTAGAGGGGGCTAACACTGAAGCTTTCTTT

V gene: TRBV5-1
clone size: -
J gene: TRBJ2-3
D gene: TRBD1
CDR3 protein: CASSTTGGAADTQYF
CDR3 DNA: TGCGCCAGCAGCACTACAGGGGGCGCAGCAGATACGCAGTATTTT

V gene: TRBV11-2
clone size: few
J gene: TRBJ1-1
D gene: -
CDR3 protein: CASSSLRRTVAFF
CDR3 DNA: TGTGCCAGCAGCTCCCTTAGGAGGACGGTAGCTTTCTTT

V gene: TRBV14
clone size: -
J gene: TRBJ2-7
D gene: -
CDR3 protein: CASSQAREVGQYF
CDR3 DNA: TGTGCCAGCAGCCAAGCCAGGGAGGTTGGGCAGTACTTC

V gene: TRBV10-3
clone size: few
J gene: TRBJ2-7
D gene: TRBD1
CDR3 protein: CAISEGDRPYEQYF
CDR3 DNA: TGTGCCATCAGTGAGGGGGACAGGCCCTACGAGCAGTACTTC

V gene: TRBV11-3
clone size: -
J gene: TRBJ2-2
D gene: -
CDR3 protein: CASSSSPSIAGELFF
CDR3 DNA: TGTGCCAGCAGCTCATCCCCTAGCATCGCCGGGGAGCTGTTTTTT

V gene: TRBV15
clone size: -
J gene: TRBJ2-7
D gene: TRBD1
CDR3 protein: CATSRRTGGNEQYF
CDR3 DNA: TGTGCCACCAGCAGACGGACAGGGGGAAACGAGCAGTACTTC

V gene: TRBV10-1
clone size: -
J gene: TRBJ2-1
D gene: -
CDR3 protein: CASSGTIWSGLVF
CDR3 DNA: TGCGCCAGCAGTGGGACTATTTGGAGCGGCCTGGTCTTC

V gene: TRBV29-1
clone size: few
J gene: TRBJ1-1
D gene: -
CDR3 protein: CSVETVMNTEAFF
CDR3 DNA: TGCAGCGTTGAAACGGTCATGAACACTGAAGCTTTCTTT

V gene: TRBV7-3
clone size: -
J gene: TRBJ2-3
D gene: -
CDR3 protein: CASSLSLGSGDTQYF
CDR3 DNA: TGTGCCAGCAGCTTAAGTCTAGGTTCGGGAGATACGCAGTATTTT

V gene: TRBV7-9
clone size: -
J gene: TRBJ1-4
D gene: -
CDR3 protein: CASSLNPQAEKLFF
CDR3 DNA: TGTGCCAGCAGCTTAAATCCGCAGGCGGAAAAACTGTTTTTT

V gene: TRBV2
clone size: few
J gene: TRBJ1-5
D gene: -
CDR3 protein: CASSGDQPQHF
CDR3 DNA: TGTGCCAGCAGTGGCGATCAGCCCCAGCATTTT

V gene: TRBV4-1
clone size: few
J gene: TRBJ1-2
D gene: -
CDR3 protein: CASSQWAEQHYGYTF
CDR3 DNA: TGCGCCAGCAGCCAATGGGCAGAGCAACACTATGGCTACACCTTC

V gene: TRBV20-1
clone size: few
J gene: TRBJ2-7
D gene: -
CDR3 protein: CSPRGYEQYF
CDR3 DNA: TGCAGTCCCCGGGGGTACGAGCAGTACTTC

V gene: TRBV30
clone size: -
J gene: TRBJ1-2
D gene: TRBD1
CDR3 protein: CALVGAGGYGYTF
CDR3 DNA: TGTGCCTTGGTCGGGGCAGGGGGCTATGGCTACACCTTC

V gene: TRBV5-1
clone size: few
J gene: TRBJ2-3
D gene: -
CDR3 protein: CASSLAVATDTQYF
CDR3 DNA: TGCGCCAGCAGCTTGGCCGTGGCCACAGATACGCAGTATTTT

V gene: TRBV28
clone size: few
J gene: TRBJ2-7
D gene: TRBD2
CDR3 protein: CASSLAGGYYEQYF
CDR3 DNA: TGTGCCAGCAGTTTAGCGGGGGGATACTACGAGCAGTACTTC

V gene: TRBV28
clone size: -
J gene: TRBJ1-3
D gene: -
CDR3 protein: CASSFLLSGNTIYF
CDR3 DNA: TGTGCCAGCAGTTTTCTCCTCTCTGGAAACACCATATATTTT

V gene: TRBV28
clone size: -
J gene: TRBJ1-1
D gene: -
CDR3 protein: CASSLRGRGTFF
CDR3 DNA: TGTGCCAGCAGTTTAAGGGGCAGGGGAACTTTCTTT